The next 6 T cell receptor beta chains were all read from a single sample in a study of T cell responses to AZD1222 COVID-19 vaccine. Repertoires were generated with immunoSEQ multiplex PCR, while TCRdb's copy carries only in-frame clones and drops some. The sample yields about 150,000 clones, roughly 91% seen once. The source was peripheral blood, collected on day 0 of AZD1222 vaccination. These receptors came from an adult in good health.

J is TRBJ2-7 and V is TRBV6-1; D is ambiguous. Germline lookup yields CDR1 MNHNS and CDR2 SASEGT. The ends were cut back, 1 base at V and 1 base at J, with 11 bases in the middle. The CDR3 is made up of 15 amino acids. The CDR3 sequence is CASSEESGRSYEQYF. CDR3 DNA sequence: TGTGCCAGCAGTGAAGAGTCCGGACGTTCCTACGAGCAGTACTTC.

This clone showed up just once. The CDR3 DNA follows: TGTGCCAGCAGCTTAGGACAGGCGGGGAATGAGCAGTTCTTC. This sequence encodes CASSLGQAGNEQFF. The rearrangement joins TRBV7-2 to TRBJ2-1; D possibly matches TRBD1 or TRBD2 (6 bases each). CDR1 is SGHTA, CDR2 FQGNSA, per germline. The length of the CDR3 is 14 residues. The germline V and J ends were trimmed by 1 base and 7 bases, with 11 bases remaining between them.

The chain is built from TRBV13 and TRBJ2-7; D is unclear. Germline V CDR1 and CDR2: PRHDT, FYEKMQ (reference sequence). Between the trimmed V and J ends, which lost 1 base and 1 base, there was a span of 5 bases. The CDR3 extends over 13 amino acids. In DNA form, the CDR3 reads TGTGCCAGCAGCTTAGTTACTTCCTACGAGCAGTACTTC. This encodes CASSLVTSYEQYF.

V and J are TRBV15 and TRBJ2-7; 8 bases are shared with TRBD2. The CDR3 runs to 14 residues. The germline V gene has CDR1 LNHNV and CDR2 YYDKDF (reference sequence). The trim removed 8 bases at V and 7 bases at J, leaving 13 bases unmatched. For the CDR3, the DNA is TGTGCCACCGGGGGGATAGCGGGGAACGGGGAGCAGTACTTC. Protein: CATGGIAGNGEQYF.

This chain links TRBV28 with TRBJ1-1; D uncertain. V dropped 5 bases and J dropped 1 base, with 14 bases sitting between them. This CDR3 comprises 15 residues. Looked up from germline, CDR1 is MDHEN and CDR2 is SYDVKM. The CDR3 loop reads CASSPHRDPNTEAFF. As DNA, the CDR3 is TGTGCCAGCAGTCCTCACCGGGATCCGAACACTGAAGCTTTCTTT.

The genes are TRBV5-1 and TRBJ2-1, with a tentative D call TRBD2 (5 bases). Trimming removed 7 bases from V and 3 bases from J, with 14 bases in between. CDR1 and CDR2 (germline): SGHRS, YFSETQ. CDR3 length: 14 amino acids. The CDR3 loop reads CASVRDVDYNEQFF. In DNA, the CDR3 is TGCGCCAGCGTACGGGATGTAGACTACAATGAGCAGTTCTTC.